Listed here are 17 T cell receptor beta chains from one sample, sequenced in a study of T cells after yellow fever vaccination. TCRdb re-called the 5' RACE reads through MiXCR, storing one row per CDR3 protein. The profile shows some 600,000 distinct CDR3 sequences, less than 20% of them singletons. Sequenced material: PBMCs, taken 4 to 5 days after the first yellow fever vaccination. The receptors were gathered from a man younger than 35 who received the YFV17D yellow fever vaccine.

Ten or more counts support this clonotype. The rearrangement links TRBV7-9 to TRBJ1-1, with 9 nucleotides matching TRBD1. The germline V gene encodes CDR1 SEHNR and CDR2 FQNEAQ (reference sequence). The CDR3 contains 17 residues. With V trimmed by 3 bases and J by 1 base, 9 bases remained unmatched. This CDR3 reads CASSFPGTGTWNTEAFF. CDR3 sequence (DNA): TGTGCCAGCAGCTTCCCCGGGACAGGGACTTGGAACACTGAAGCTTTCTTT. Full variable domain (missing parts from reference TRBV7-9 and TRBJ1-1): DTGVSQNPRHKITKRGQNVTFRCDPISEHNRLYWYRQTLGQGPEFLTYFQNEAQLEKSRLLSDRFSAERPKGSFSTLEIQRTEQGDSAMYLCASSFPGTGTWNTEAFFGQGTRLTVV.

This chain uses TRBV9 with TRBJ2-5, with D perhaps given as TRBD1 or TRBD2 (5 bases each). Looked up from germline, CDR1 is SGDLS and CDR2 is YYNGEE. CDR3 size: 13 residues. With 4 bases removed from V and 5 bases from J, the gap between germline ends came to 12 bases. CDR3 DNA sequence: TGTGCCAGCAGCACCGAGGGGCGGGAGACCCAGTACTTC. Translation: CASSTEGRETQYF.

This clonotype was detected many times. The CDR3 coding sequence is TGCGCCAGCAGCTTGGCGGCTTCCTCCTACAATGAGCAGTTCTTC. Its translation is CASSLAASSYNEQFF. The chain joins TRBV5-1 to TRBJ2-1; D gene ambiguous. V was shortened by 0 bases and J by 0 bases, with 7 bases between the two germline ends. The germline CDR1 and CDR2 sequences are SGHRS and YFSETQ. There are 15 residues in the CDR3.

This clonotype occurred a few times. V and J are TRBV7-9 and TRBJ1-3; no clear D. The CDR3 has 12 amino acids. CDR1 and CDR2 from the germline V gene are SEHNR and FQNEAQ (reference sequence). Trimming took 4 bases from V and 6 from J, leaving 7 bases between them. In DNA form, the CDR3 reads TGTGCCAGCAGCTGGACGGCAAACACCATATATTTT. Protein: CASSWTANTIYF.

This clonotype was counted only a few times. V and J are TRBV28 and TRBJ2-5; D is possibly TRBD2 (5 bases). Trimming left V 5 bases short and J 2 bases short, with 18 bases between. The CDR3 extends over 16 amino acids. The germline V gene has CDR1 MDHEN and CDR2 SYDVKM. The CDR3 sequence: CASSMAGGLVQETQYF. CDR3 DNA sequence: TGTGCCAGCAGTATGGCAGGCGGGTTAGTTCAAGAGACCCAGTACTTC.

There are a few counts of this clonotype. CDR3: CASSLEWASTDTQYF. CDR3 nucleotides: TGTGCCAGCAGCTTAGAGTGGGCCAGCACAGATACGCAGTATTTT. V gene TRBV7-2 combines with J gene TRBJ2-3; D gene uncertain. With 1 base removed from V and 0 bases from J, the gap between germline ends came to 8 bases. The CDR3 has 15 amino acids. The germline gives CDR1 SGHTA, CDR2 FQGNSA.

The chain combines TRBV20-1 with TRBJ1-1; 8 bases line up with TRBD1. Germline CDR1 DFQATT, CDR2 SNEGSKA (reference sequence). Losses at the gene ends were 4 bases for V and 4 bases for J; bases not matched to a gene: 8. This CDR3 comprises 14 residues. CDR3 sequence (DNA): TGCAGTGCTATGGACAGGGATAGGGCCACTGAAGCTTTCTTT. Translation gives CSAMDRDRATEAFF.

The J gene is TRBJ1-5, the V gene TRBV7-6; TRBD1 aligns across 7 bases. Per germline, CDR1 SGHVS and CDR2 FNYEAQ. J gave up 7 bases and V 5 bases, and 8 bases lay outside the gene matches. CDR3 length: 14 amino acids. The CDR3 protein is CASSRQGSGQPQHF. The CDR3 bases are TGTGCCAGCAGCCGACAGGGATCCGGGCAGCCCCAGCATTTT.

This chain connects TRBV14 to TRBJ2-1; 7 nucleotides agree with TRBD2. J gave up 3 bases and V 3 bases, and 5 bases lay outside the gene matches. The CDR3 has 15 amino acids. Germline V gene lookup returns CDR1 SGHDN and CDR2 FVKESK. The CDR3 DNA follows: TGTGCCAGCAGCCAGACTAGCACTTTCTACAATGAGCAGTTCTTC. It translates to CASSQTSTFYNEQFF.

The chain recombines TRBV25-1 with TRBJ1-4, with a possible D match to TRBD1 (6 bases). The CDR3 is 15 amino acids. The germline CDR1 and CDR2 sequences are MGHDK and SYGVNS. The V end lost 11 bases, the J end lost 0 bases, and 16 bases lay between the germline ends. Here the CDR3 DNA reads TGTGCCGGGGGGCGCCAAATTGCAACTAATGAAAAACTGTTTTTT. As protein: CAGGRQIATNEKLFF.

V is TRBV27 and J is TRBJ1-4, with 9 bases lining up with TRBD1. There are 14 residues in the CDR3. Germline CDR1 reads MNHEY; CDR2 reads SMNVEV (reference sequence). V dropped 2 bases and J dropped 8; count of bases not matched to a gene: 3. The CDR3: CASSLGTGREKLFF. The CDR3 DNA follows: TGTGCCAGCAGTTTAGGGACAGGGCGGGAAAAACTGTTTTTT.

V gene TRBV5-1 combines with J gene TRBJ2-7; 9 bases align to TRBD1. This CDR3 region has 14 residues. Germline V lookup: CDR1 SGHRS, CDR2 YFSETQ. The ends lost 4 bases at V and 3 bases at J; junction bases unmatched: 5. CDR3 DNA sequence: TGCGCCAGCAGCCCACAGGGGGCCAACTACGAGCAGTACTTC. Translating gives CASSPQGANYEQYF.

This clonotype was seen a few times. The CDR3 sequence: CASSEALGFYTDTQYF. The DNA for the CDR3 is TGTGCCAGCAGTGAAGCGCTGGGGTTCTACACAGATACGCAGTATTTT. The chain recombines TRBV6-1 with TRBJ2-3; D is unresolved. The germline V gene encodes CDR1 MNHNS and CDR2 SASEGT. The CDR3 is made up of 16 amino acids. Trimming left V 0 bases short and J 2 bases short, with 12 bases between.

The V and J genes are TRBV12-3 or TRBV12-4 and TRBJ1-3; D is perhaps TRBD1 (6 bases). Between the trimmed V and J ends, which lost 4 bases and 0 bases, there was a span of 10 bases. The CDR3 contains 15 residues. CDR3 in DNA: TGTGCCAGCAGTTACACAGGGTTCTCTGGAAACACCATATATTTT. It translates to CASSYTGFSGNTIYF.

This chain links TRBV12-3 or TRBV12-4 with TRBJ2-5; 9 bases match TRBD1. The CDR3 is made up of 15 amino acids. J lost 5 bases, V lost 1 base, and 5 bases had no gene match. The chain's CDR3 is CASSLDRGLWETQYF. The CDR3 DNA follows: TGTGCCAGCAGTTTAGACAGGGGGCTTTGGGAGACCCAGTACTTC.

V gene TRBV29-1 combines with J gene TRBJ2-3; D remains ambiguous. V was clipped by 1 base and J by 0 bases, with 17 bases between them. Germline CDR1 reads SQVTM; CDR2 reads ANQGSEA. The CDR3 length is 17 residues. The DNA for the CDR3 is TGCAGCGTTGAAGCCTCCTCACTCTGGGGTAGCACAGATACGCAGTATTTT. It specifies CSVEASSLWGSTDTQYF.

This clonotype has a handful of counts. CDR3 DNA sequence: TGCAGTGCCCTACAGGGGAACACTGAAGCTTTCTTT. Amino acid sequence: CSALQGNTEAFF. The V and J genes are TRBV20-1 and TRBJ1-1; D perhaps matches TRBD1 (6 bases). This CDR3 is built from 12 residues. The germline gives CDR1 DFQATT, CDR2 SNEGSKA (reference sequence). With 6 bases removed from V and 1 base from J, the gap between germline ends came to 9 bases.